These 9 T cell receptor beta chains were sequenced from one sample in a study of blood T cell repertoires in COVID-19. Sequencing was performed with immunoSEQ multiplex PCR; in TCRdb, only in-frame clones are kept and a portion is missing. The sample holds some 100,000 clones, roughly nine tenths seen once. The specimen was peripheral blood. These receptors all stem from a human donor with active COVID-19. The donor label of this sample is uncertain.

The rearrangement uses TRBV18 and TRBJ1-3; D possibly corresponds to TRBD1 (5 bases). Trimming pared 5 bases from V and 7 bases from J, leaving 18 bases between. This CDR3 spans 15 amino acids. Germline lookup yields CDR1 KGHSH and CDR2 LQKENI. In DNA form, the CDR3 reads TGTGCCAGCTCATTCCAGCGCCTCCAGGGCAACACCATATATTTT. It yields the protein CASSFQRLQGNTIYF. The whole variable domain, filled in from reference TRBV18 and TRBJ1-3, reads NAGVMQNPRHLVRRRGQEARLRCSPMKGHSHVYWYRQLPEEGLKFMVYLQKENIIDESGMPKERFSAEFPKEGPSILRIQQVVRGDSAAYFCASSFQRLQGNTIYFGEGSWLTVV.

J is TRBJ1-4 and V is TRBV3-1 (or the pseudogene TRBV3-2); D possibly corresponds to TRBD1 (6 bases). Germline V gene sequence: CDR1 LGHDT, CDR2 YNNKEL (reference sequence). V dropped 4 bases and J dropped 4 bases, with 13 bases sitting between them. This CDR3 has 15 residues. The CDR3 DNA reads TGTGCCAGCAGCCGCCGGACAGCGCTTAATGAAAAACTGTTTTTT. Translation gives CASSRRTALNEKLFF.

The chain employs TRBV5-6 and TRBJ2-7; TRBD1 matches at 7 bases. CDR1 SGHDT and CDR2 YYEEEE come from the germline V gene. V was pared by 0 bases and J by 2 bases, with 2 bases of the junction left unmatched. The CDR3 runs to 14 residues. CDR3 in DNA: TGTGCCAGCAGCTTGGGGGACAGCACCTACGAGCAGTACTTC. The encoded protein is CASSLGDSTYEQYF.

The chain links TRBV10-3 to TRBJ1-1; D is ambiguous. V lost 0 bases and J 10 bases, leaving 15 bases between the germline ends. The length of the CDR3 is 14 residues. CDR1 and CDR2 (germline): ENHRY, SYGVKD. The CDR3 reads CAISESLGFQRAFF. The CDR3 DNA reads as TGTGCCATCAGTGAGTCTCTCGGTTTTCAGCGAGCTTTCTTT.

This clone turned up a few times. The chain links TRBV30 to TRBJ1-6; D might be TRBD1 (6 bases). Trimming took 2 bases from V and 17 from J, leaving 25 bases between them. The CDR3 has 15 amino acids. Looked up from germline, CDR1 is GTSNPN and CDR2 is SVGIG (reference sequence). CDR3 sequence reads: CAWSMGWTVPNNVHF. For the CDR3, the DNA is TGTGCCTGGAGTATGGGGTGGACAGTCCCAAACAATGTCCACTTT. The entire variable domain, with the rest obtained from reference TRBV30 and TRBJ1-6, is as follows: SQTIHQWPATLVQPVGSPLSLECTVEGTSNPNLYWYRQAAGRGLQLLFYSVGIGQISSEVPQNLSASRPQDRQFILSSKKLLLSDSGFYLCAWSMGWTVPNNVHFGNGTRLTVT.

The rearrangement joins TRBV2 to TRBJ2-7; perhaps TRBD1 as D (5 bases). V lost 7 bases and J lost 2, with 12 bases in between. Looked up from germline, CDR1 is SNHLY and CDR2 is FYNNEI. CDR3 size: 13 residues. CDR3 in amino acids: CASNRDRAYEQYF. CDR3 coding DNA: TGTGCCAGCAATCGTGACAGAGCCTACGAGCAGTACTTC.

This rearrangement joins TRBV7-3 to TRBJ1-1; D gene unclear. Germline CDR1 reads SGHTA; CDR2 reads FQGTGA. The CDR3 is 12 amino acids. The V and J ends lost 2 bases and 5 bases respectively, with 6 bases between them. CDR3 in DNA: TGTGCCAGCAGCTTAGGTAGAACTGAAGCTTTCTTT. Translation gives CASSLGRTEAFF.

The gene calls are TRBV27 and TRBJ2-1, with 11 bases lining up with TRBD1. This CDR3 is 16 amino acids long. With 0 bases clipped from V and 8 bases from J, the junction kept 6 bases outside the gene matches. Germline V gene data show CDR1 as MNHEY and CDR2 as SMNVEV (reference sequence). CDR3 bases: TGTGCCAGCAGTTTATCTCCGGGACAGGGGGTGGATGAGCAGTTCTTC. Encoded protein: CASSLSPGQGVDEQFF.

V and J are TRBV19 and TRBJ2-2; D possibly corresponds to TRBD2 (6 bases). From germline, CDR1 is LNHDA and CDR2 SQIVND (reference sequence). Trimming removed 2 bases from V and 6 bases from J, with 13 bases in between. CDR3 length: 15 amino acids. Written as DNA, the CDR3 is TGTGCCAGTAGTATAACGAGGGGACTTTCCGGGGAGCTGTTTTTT. The encoded protein is CASSITRGLSGELFF.